This TCR beta chain was identified in a study of technical replicates of blood from a few donors. TCRdb keeps only in-frame clones here, not all; method: immunoSEQ multiplex PCR. The data show about 83,000 clones, about 91% seen once. V lost 1 base, J lost 3 bases, and 7 bases lay in between. This CDR3 comprises 14 residues. Germline V gives CDR1 SEHNR, CDR2 FQNEAQ (reference sequence). Sequenced sample: T cells isolated from PBMCs. The sequence derives from a human donor in good health. The chain uses TRBV7-9 and TRBJ1-5; TRBD1 is a possible D gene (5 bases). CDR3 coding DNA: TGTGCCAGCAGCTTAGGACAGAACAATCAGCCCCAGCATTTT. Translation: CASSLGQNNQPQHF.